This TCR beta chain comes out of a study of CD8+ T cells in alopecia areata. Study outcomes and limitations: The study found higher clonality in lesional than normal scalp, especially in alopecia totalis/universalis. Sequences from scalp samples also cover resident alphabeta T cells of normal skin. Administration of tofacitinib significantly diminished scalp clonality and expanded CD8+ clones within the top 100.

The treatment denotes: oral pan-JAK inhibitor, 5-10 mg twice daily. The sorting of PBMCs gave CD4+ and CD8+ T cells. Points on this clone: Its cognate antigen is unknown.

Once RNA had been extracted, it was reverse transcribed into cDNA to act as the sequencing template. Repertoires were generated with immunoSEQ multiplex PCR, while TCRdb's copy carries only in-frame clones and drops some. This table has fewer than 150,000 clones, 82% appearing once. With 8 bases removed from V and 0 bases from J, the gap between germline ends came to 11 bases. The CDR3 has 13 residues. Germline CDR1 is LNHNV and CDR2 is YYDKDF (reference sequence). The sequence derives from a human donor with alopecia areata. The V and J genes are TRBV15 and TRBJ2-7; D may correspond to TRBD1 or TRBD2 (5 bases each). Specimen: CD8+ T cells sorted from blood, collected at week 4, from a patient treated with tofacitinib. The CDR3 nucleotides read TGTGCCACCTCGGGACCGGACTCCTACGAGCAGTACTTC. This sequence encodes CATSGPDSYEQYF.